The sequence of this T cell receptor beta chain was determined in a study of cytomegalovirus exposure and HLA in healthy donors. Whole-study findings and limits: An assumption of roughly uniform sequencing depth across donors underlay the presence/absence analyses. Later genetic work tied a missense DCLRE1C variant to beta-chain V and J trimming. A later analysis appeared to link common viral pathogens to several of the most significant clusters.

The V gene lost 2 bases and the J gene lost 8 bases, with 12 bases spanning the gap. The germline V gene has CDR1 ENHRY and CDR2 SYGVKD. This CDR3 spans 13 amino acids. Nominally healthy donors provided the samples, though records likely missed some immune exposures. In the PCR, 60 Vbeta and 13 Jbeta primers were used. The protocol was immunoSEQ multiplex PCR, while the TCRdb copy is restricted to in-frame clones and leaves out a portion. Here the sample spans about 120,000 clones, approximately 78% being singletons. With regard to this clone: As yet, its antigen is unknown.

This sequence was found in a middle-aged woman in good health and CMV-seropositive. This sequence joins TRBV10-3 and TRBJ1-2; TRBD1 is a possible D gene (6 bases). The sequenced sample consisted of PBMCs. The CDR3 nucleotides read TGTGCCATCAGTGAGAGTGGGGGCGAGGGCTACACCTTC. This translates into CAISESGGEGYTF.